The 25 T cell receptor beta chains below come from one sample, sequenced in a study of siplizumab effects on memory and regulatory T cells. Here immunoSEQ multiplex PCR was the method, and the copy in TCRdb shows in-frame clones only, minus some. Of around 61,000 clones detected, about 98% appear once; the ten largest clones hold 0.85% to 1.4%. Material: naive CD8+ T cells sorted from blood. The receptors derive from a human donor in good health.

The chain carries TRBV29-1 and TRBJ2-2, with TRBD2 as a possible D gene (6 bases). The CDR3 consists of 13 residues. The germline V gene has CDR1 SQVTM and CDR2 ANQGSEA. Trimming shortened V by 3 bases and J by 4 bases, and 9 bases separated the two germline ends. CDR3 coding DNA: TGCAGCGTTGAGGGGGGTACCACCGGGGAGCTGTTTTTT. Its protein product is CSVEGGTTGELFF.

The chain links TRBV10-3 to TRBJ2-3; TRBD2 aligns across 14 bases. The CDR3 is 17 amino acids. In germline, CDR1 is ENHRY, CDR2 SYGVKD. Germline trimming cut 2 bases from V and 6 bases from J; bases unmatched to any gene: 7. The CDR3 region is CAISERGLAGVVDTQYF. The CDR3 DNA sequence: TGTGCCATCAGTGAGCGGGGACTAGCGGGAGTCGTGGATACGCAGTATTTT.

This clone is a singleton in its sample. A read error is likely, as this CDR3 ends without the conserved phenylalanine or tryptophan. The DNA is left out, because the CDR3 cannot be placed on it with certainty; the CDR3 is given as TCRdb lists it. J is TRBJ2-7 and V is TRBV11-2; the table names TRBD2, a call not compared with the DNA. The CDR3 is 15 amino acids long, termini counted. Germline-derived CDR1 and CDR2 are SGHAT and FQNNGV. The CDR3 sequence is CASSLGVLGRDSSNL.

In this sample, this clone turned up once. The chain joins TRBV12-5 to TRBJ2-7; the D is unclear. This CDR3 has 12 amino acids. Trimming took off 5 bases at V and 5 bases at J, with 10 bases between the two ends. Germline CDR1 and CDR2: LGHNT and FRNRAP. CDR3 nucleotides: TGTGCTAGTGGTACCACTGAACACGAGCAGTACTTC. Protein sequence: CASGTTEHEQYF.

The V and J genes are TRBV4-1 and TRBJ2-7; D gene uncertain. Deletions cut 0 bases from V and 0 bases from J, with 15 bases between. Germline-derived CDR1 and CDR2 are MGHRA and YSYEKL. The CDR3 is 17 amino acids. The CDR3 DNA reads TGCGCCAGCAGCCAAGATCCGTCGCCCTATAGCTCCTACGAGCAGTACTTC. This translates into CASSQDPSPYSSYEQYF.

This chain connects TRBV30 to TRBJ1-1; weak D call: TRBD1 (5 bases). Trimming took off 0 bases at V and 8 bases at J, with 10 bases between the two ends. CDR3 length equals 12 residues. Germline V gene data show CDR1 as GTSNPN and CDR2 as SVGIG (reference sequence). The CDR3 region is CAWSVRGVEAFF. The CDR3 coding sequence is TGTGCCTGGAGTGTACGGGGGGTGGAAGCTTTCTTT.

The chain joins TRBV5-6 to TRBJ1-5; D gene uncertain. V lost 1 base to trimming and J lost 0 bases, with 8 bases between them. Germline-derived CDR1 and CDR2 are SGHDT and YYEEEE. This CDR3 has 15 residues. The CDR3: CASSLTAYSNQPQHF. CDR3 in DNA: TGTGCCAGCAGCTTGACAGCCTATAGCAATCAGCCCCAGCATTTT.

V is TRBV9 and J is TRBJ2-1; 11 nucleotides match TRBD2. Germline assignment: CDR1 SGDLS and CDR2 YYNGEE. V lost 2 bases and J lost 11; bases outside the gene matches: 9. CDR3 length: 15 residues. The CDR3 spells CASSVSLAGGTKQFF. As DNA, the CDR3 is TGTGCCAGCAGCGTTAGTCTAGCGGGAGGAACAAAGCAGTTCTTC.

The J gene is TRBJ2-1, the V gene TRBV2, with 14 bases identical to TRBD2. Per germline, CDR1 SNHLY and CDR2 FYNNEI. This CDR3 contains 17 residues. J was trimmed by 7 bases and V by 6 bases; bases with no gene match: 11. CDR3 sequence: CASRRGLAGEQGNEQFF. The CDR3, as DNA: TGTGCCAGCAGACGGGGACTAGCGGGAGAGCAGGGGAATGAGCAGTTCTTC. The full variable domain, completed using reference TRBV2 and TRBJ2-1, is EPEVTQTPSHQVTQMGQEVILRCVPISNHLYFYWYRQILGQKVEFLVSFYNNEISEKSEIFDDQFSVERPDGSNFTLKIRSTKLEDSAMYFCASRRGLAGEQGNEQFFGPGTRLTVL.

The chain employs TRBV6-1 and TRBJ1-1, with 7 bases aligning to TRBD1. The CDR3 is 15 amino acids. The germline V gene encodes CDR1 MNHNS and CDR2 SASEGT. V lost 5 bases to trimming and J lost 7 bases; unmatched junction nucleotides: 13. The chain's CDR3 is CASSPGSGGLIEAFF. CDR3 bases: TGTGCCAGCAGTCCCGGATCAGGGGGTCTTATTGAAGCTTTCTTT.

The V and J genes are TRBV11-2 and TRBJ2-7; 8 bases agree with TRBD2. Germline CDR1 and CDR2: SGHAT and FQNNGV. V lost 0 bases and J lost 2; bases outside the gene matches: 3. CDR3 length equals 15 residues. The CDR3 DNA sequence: TGTGCCAGCAGCTTAGACTCGCGGGAGGCCTACGAGCAGTACTTC. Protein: CASSLDSREAYEQYF.

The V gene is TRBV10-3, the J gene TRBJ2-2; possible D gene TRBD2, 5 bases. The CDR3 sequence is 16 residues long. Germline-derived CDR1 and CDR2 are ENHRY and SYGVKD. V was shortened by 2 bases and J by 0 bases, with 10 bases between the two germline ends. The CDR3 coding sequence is TGTGCCATCAGTGAGGAGAGCGGCGCGAACACCGGGGAGCTGTTTTTT. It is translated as CAISEESGANTGELFF.

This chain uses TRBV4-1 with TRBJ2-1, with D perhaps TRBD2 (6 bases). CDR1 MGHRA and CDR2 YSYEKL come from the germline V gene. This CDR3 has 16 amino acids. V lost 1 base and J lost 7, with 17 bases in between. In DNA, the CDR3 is TGCGCCAGCAGCCAAGGGACTAACCGACTCAGGAATGAGCAGTTCTTC. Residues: CASSQGTNRLRNEQFF.

The CDR3 region is CASDAEAKETQYF. The CDR3 nucleotides read TGTGCTAGTGATGCTGAGGCGAAAGAGACCCAGTACTTC. The chain joins TRBV12-5 to TRBJ2-5, with D unresolved. The V end was cut by 7 bases, the J end by 3 bases, with 12 bases between. Germline CDR1 LGHNT, CDR2 FRNRAP. The CDR3 extends over 13 amino acids.

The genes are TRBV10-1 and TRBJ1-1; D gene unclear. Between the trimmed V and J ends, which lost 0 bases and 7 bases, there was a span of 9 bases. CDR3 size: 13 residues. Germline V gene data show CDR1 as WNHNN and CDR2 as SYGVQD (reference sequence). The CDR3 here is CASSESAALEAFF. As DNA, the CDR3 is TGCGCCAGCAGTGAGTCCGCGGCACTTGAAGCTTTCTTT.

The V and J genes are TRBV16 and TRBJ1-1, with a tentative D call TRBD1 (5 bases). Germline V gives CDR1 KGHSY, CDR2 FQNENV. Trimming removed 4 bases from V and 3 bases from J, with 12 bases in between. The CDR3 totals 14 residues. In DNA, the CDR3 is TGTGCCAGCAGCCCAACTTGGGGGGACACTGAAGCTTTCTTT. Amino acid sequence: CASSPTWGDTEAFF.

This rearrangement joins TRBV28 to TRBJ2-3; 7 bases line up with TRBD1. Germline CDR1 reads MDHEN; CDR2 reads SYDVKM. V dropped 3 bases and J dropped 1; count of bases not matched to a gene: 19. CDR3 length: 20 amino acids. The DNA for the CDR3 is TGTGCCAGCAGTTTGTGGACAGGAACAATGGGAGCGGACGGCACAGATACGCAGTATTTT. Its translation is CASSLWTGTMGADGTDTQYF.

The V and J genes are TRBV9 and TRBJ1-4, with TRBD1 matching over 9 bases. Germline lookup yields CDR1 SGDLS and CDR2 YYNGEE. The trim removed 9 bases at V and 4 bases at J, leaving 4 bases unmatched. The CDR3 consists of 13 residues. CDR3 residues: CATAGQGNEKLFF. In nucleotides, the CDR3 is TGTGCCACCGCGGGACAGGGTAATGAAAAACTGTTTTTT.

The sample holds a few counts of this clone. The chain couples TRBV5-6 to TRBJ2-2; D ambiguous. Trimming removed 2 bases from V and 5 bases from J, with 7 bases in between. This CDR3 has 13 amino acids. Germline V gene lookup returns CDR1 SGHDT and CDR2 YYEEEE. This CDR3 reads CASSFWGTGELFF. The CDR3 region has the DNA TGTGCCAGCAGCTTTTGGGGAACCGGGGAGCTGTTTTTT.

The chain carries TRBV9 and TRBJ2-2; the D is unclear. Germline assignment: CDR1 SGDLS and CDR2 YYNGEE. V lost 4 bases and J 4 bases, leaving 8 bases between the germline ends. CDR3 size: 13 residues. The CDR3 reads CASSPAGTGELFF. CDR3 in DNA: TGTGCCAGCAGCCCGGCTGGCACCGGGGAGCTGTTTTTT.

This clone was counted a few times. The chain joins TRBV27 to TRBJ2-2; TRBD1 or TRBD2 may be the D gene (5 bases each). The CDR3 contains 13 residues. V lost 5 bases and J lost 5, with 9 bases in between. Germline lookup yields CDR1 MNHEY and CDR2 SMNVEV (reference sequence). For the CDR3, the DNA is TGTGCCAGCAGTGAGGGGATGACCGGGGAGCTGTTTTTT. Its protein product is CASSEGMTGELFF.

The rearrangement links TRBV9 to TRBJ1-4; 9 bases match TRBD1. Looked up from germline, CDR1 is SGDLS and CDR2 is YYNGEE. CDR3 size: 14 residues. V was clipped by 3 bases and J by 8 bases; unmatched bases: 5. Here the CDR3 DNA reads TGTGCCAGCAGCGGGGGACAGGGTACGGAAAAACTGTTTTTT. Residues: CASSGGQGTEKLFF.

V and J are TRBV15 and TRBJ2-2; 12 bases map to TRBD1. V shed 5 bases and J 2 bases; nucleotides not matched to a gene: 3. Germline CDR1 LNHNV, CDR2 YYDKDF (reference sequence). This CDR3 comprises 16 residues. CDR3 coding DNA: TGTGCCACCAGCGGGGGGACAGGGGGCAACACCGGGGAGCTGTTTTTT. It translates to CATSGGTGGNTGELFF.

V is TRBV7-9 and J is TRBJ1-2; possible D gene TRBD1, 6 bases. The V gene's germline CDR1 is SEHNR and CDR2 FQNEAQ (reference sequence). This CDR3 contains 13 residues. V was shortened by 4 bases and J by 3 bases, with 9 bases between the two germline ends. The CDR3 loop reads CASSSPGDYGYTF. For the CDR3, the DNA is TGTGCCAGCAGCTCCCCAGGGGACTATGGCTACACCTTC.

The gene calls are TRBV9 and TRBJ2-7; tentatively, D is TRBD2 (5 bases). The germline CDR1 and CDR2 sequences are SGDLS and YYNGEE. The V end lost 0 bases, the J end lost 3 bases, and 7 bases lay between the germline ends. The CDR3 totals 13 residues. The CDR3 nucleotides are TGTGCCAGCAGCGTAGATGCGGGCTACGAGCAGTACTTC. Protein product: CASSVDAGYEQYF.